This record covers a single T cell receptor beta chain. The table came from immunoSEQ multiplex PCR; TCRdb's copy has only in-frame clones and leaves some out. The profile shows around 32,000 clones, just over 90% of them singletons. This sample is drawn from a study of blood T cell repertoires in COVID-19. The CDR3 is made up of 16 amino acids. Germline V gene lookup returns CDR1 LNHDA and CDR2 SQIVND (reference sequence). The V segment lost 5 bases and the J segment 4 bases; nucleotides outside the gene matches: 9. The clonotype originates from a male donor with active COVID-19. Sequenced sample: peripheral blood. The gene calls are TRBV19 and TRBJ2-2, with 8 bases fitting TRBD1. CDR3 in amino acids: CASSATTGDVTGELFF. The CDR3, as DNA: TGTGCCAGTAGTGCCACGACAGGGGACGTCACCGGGGAGCTGTTTTTT.